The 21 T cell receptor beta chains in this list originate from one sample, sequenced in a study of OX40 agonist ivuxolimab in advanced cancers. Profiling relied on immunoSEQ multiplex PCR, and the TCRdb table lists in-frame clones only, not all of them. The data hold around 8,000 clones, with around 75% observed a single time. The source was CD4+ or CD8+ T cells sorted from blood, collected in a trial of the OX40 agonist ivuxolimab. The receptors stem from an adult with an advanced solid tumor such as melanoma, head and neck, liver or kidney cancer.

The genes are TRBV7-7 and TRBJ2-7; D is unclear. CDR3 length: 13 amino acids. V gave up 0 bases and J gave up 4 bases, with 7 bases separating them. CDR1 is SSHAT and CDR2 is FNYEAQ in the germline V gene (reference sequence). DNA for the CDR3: TGTGCCAGCAGCTTAGCATGGGGTTACGAGCAGTACTTC. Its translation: CASSLAWGYEQYF.

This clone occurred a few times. The DNA for the CDR3 is TGTGCCAGCGGGGGACAGTTGGGGGATCAGCCCCAGCATTTT. Translation: CASGGQLGDQPQHF. The chain links TRBV19 to TRBJ1-5, with 7 bases fitting TRBD1. The CDR3 is 14 amino acids. CDR1 is LNHDA and CDR2 is SQIVND in the germline V gene (reference sequence). The V segment lost 9 bases and the J segment 5 bases; nucleotides outside the gene matches: 10.

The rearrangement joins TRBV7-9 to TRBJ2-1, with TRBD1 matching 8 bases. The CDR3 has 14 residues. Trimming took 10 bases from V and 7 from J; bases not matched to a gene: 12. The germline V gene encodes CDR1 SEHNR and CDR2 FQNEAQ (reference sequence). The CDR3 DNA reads TGTGCCACCAACAGGGGGATGATCGGGAATGAGCAGTTCTTC. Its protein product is CATNRGMIGNEQFF.

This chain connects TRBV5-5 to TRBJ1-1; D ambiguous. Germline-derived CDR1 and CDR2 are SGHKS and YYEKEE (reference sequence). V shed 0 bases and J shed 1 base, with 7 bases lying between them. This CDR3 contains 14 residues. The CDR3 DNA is TGTGCCAGCAGCTTGGCTGATAGGAACACTGAAGCTTTCTTT. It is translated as CASSLADRNTEAFF.

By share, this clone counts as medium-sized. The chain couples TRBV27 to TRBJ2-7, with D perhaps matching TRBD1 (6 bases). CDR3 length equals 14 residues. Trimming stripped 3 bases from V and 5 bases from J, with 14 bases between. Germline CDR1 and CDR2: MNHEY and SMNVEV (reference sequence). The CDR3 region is CASSFSRRGDEQYF. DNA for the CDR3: TGTGCCAGCAGTTTTTCACGCAGGGGAGACGAGCAGTACTTC.

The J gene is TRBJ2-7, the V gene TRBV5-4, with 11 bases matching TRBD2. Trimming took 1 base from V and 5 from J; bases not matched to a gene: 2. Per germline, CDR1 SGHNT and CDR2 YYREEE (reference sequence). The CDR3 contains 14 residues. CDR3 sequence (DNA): TGTGCCAGCAGCTTGCTGACTAGCGGGGACGAGCAGTACTTC. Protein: CASSLLTSGDEQYF.

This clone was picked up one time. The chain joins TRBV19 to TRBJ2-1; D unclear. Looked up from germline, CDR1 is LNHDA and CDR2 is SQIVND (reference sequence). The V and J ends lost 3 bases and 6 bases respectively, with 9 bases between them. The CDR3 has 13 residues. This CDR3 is CASSIILANEQFF. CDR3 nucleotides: TGTGCCAGTAGTATTATTTTGGCCAATGAGCAGTTCTTC.

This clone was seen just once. The CDR3 protein is CSVDFSGDTGELFF. Written as DNA, the CDR3 is TGCAGCGTTGATTTTAGCGGGGACACCGGGGAGCTGTTTTTT. The chain employs TRBV29-1 and TRBJ2-2, with 8 bases aligning to TRBD2. The V segment lost 3 bases and the J segment 3 bases; nucleotides outside the gene matches: 3. The CDR3 spans 14 residues. The germline V gene has CDR1 SQVTM and CDR2 ANQGSEA.

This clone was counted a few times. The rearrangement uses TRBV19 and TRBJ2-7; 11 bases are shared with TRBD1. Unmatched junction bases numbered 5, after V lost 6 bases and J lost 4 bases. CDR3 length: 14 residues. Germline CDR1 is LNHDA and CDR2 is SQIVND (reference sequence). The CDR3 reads CASRAGQGAYEQYF. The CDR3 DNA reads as TGTGCCAGTAGGGCAGGACAGGGGGCGTACGAGCAGTACTTC.

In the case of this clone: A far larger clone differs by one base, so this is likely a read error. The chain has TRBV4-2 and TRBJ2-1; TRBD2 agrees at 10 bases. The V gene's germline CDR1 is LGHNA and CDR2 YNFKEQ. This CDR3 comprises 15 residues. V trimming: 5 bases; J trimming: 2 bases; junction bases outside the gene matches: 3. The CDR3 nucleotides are TGTGCCAGCAGCTTTCTAGCGGGGGCCTACAATGAGCAGTTCTTC. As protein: CASSFLAGAYNEQFF.

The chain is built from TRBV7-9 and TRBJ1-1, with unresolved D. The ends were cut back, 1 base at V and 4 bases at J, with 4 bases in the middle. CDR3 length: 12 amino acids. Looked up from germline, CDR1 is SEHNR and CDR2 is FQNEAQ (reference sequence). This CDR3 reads CASSLGVTEAFF. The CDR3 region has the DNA TGTGCCAGCAGCTTAGGCGTCACTGAAGCTTTCTTT.

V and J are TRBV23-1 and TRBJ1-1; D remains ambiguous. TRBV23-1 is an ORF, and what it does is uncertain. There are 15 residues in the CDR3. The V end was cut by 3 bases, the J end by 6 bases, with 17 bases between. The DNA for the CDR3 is TGCGCCAGCAGTCATCGGCAGGCACTTCCCCCTGAAGCTTTCTTT. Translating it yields CASSHRQALPPEAFF.

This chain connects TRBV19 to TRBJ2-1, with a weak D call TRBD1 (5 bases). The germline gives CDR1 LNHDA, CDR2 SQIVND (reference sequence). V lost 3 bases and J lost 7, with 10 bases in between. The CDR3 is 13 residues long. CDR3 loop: CASSIRPGNEQFF. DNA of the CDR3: TGTGCCAGTAGTATCCGACCAGGGAATGAGCAGTTCTTC.

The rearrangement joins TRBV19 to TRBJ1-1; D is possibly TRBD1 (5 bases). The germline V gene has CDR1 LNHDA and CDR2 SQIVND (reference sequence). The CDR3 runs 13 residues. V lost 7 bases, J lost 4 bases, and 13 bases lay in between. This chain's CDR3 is CASKQAGGTEAFF. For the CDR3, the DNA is TGTGCCAGTAAGCAGGCCGGGGGCACTGAAGCTTTCTTT.

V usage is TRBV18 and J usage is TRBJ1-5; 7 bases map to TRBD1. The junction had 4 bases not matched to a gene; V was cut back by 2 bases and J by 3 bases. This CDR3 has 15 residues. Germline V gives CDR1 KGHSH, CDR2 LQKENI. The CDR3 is CASSPKGADNQPQHF. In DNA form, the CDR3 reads TGTGCCAGCTCACCAAAGGGGGCGGACAATCAGCCCCAGCATTTT.

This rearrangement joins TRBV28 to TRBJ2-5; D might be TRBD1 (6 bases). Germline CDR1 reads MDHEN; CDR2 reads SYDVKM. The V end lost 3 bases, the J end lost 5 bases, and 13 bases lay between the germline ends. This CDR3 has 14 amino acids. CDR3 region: CASSFWTQGETQYF. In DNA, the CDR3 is TGTGCCAGCAGTTTTTGGACCCAGGGGGAGACCCAGTACTTC.

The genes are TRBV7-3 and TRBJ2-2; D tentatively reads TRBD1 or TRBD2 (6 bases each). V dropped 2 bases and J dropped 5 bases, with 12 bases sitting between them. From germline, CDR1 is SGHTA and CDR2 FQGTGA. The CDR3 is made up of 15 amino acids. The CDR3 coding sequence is TGTGCCAGCAGCTTATCGGGGGCAGGGACCGGGGAGCTGTTTTTT. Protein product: CASSLSGAGTGELFF. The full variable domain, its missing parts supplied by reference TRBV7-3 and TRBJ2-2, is GAGVSQTPSNKVTEKGKYVELRCDPISGHTALYWYRQSLGQGPEFLIYFQGTGAADDSGLPNDRFFAVRPEGSVSTLKIQRTERGDSAVYLCASSLSGAGTGELFFGEGSRLTVL.

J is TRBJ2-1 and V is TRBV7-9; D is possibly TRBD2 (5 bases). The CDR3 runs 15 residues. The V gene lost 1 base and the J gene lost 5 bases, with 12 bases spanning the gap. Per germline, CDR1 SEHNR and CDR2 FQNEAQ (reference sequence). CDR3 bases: TGTGCCAGCAGCTTAGTACAGCTAGCCAACAATGAGCAGTTCTTC. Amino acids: CASSLVQLANNEQFF. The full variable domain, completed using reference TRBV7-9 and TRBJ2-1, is DTGVSQNPRHKITKRGQNVTFRCDPISEHNRLYWYRQTLGQGPEFLTYFQNEAQLEKSRLLSDRFSAERPKGSFSTLEIQRTEQGDSAMYLCASSLVQLANNEQFFGPGTRLTVL.

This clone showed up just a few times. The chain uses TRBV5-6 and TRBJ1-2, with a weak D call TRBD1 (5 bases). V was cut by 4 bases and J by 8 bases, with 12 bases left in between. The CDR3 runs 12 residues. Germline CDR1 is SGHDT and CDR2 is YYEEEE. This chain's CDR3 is CASSPQGGGYTF. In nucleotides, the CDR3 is TGTGCCAGCAGCCCTCAGGGTGGCGGCTACACCTTC.

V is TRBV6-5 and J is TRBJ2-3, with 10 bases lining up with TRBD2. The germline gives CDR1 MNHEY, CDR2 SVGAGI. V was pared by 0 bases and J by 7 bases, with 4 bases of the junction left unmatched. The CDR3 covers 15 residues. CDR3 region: CASSYSLLAGHTQYF. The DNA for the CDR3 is TGTGCCAGCAGTTACTCTTTACTAGCGGGGCATACGCAGTATTTT.

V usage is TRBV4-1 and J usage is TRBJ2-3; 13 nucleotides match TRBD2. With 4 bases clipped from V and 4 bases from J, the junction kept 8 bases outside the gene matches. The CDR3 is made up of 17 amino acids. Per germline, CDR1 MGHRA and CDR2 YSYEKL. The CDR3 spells CASSRQPLAGGPDTQYF. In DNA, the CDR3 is TGCGCCAGCAGCCGACAGCCACTAGCGGGGGGGCCAGATACGCAGTATTTT.